This T cell receptor beta chain was sequenced for a study of blood T cell repertoires in COVID-19. Looking at the study overall: Collection of acute and convalescent COVID-19 samples took place in the United States, Italy and Spain.

Only one count was recorded for this clone. Trimming removed 9 bases from V and 3 bases from J, with 17 bases in between. Germline CDR1 MDHEN, CDR2 SYDVKM. This CDR3 is built from 14 residues. In the study's own analysis: Amplifying reference gene primers gave estimates of nucleated cell counts. Here immunoSEQ multiplex PCR was the method, and the copy in TCRdb shows in-frame clones only, minus some. That table gives V, J and clone size, and the DNA gave D and trimming. Of hundreds of thousands of clones listed, approximately 87% are singletons. The receptor was isolated from a woman aged 45-65 years with active or convalescent COVID-19. The V call is TRBV28, the J call TRBJ1-2; D is unclear. The source material was peripheral blood. The CDR3 loop is CASKPWEGHYGYTF. In DNA, the CDR3 is TGTGCCAGTAAACCGTGGGAGGGCCACTATGGCTACACCTTC.